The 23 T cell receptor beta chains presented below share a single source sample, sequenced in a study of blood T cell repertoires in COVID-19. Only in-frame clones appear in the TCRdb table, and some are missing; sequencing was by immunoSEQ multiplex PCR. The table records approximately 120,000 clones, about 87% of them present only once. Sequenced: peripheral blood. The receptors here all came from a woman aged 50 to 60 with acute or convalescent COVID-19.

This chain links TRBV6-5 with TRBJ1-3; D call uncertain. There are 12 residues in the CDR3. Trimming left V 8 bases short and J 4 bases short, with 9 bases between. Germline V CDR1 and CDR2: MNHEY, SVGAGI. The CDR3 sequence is CASHPGGNTIYF. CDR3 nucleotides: TGTGCCAGCCACCCAGGCGGAAACACCATATATTTT.

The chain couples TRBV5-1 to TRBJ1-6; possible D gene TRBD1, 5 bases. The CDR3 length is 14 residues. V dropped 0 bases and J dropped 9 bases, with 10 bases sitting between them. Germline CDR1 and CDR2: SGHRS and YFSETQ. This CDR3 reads CASSLGGDSSPLHF. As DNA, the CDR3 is TGCGCCAGCAGCTTGGGGGGGGATAGTTCACCCCTCCACTTT.

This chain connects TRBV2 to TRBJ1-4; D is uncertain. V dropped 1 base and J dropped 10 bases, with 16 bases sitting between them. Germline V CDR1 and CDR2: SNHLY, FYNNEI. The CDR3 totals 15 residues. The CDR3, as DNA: TGTGCCAGCAGTGAAGAGGGAGTCGGTTTCGTAAAACTGTTTTTT. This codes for CASSEEGVGFVKLFF.

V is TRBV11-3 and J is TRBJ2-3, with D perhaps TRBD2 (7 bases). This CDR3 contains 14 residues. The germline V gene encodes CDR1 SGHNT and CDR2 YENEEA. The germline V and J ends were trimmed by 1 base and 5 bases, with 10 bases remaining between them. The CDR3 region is CASSLGGGEDTQYF. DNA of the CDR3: TGTGCCAGCAGCTTAGGCGGGGGCGAAGATACGCAGTATTTT.

CDR3 residues: CASSAGLAGGPGETQYF. In DNA, the CDR3 is TGTGCCAGCAGCGCGGGACTAGCGGGGGGGCCGGGTGAGACCCAGTACTTC. This sequence joins TRBV7-3 and TRBJ2-5; 16 nucleotides match TRBD2. CDR1 and CDR2 (germline): SGHTA, FQGTGA. This CDR3 comprises 17 residues. V lost 5 bases, J lost 5 bases, and 8 bases stayed unmatched.

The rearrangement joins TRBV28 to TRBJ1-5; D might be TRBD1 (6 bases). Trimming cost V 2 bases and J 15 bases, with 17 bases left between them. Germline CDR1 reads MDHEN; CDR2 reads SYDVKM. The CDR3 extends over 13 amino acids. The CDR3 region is CASSLMEGGARHF. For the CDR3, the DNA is TGTGCCAGCAGTTTAATGGAGGGGGGGGCGAGGCATTTT.

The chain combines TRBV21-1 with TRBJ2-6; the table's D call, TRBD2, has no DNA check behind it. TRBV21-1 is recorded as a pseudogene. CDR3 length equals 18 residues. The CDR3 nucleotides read TGTGCCAGCAGCCCGCCGGGGGTCCTCCCTCCTGGGGCCAACGTCCTGACTTTC. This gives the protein CASSPPGVLPPGANVLTF.

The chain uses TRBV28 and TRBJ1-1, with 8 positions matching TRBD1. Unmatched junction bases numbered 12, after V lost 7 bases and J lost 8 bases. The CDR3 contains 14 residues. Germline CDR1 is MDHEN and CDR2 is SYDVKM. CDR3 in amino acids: CASIPGGPAPEAFF. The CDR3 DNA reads TGTGCCAGCATCCCAGGGGGCCCAGCTCCGGAAGCTTTCTTT. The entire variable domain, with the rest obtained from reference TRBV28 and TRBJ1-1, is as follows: DVKVTQSSRYLVKRTGEKVFLECVQDMDHENMFWYRQDPGLGLRLIYFSYDVKMKEKGDIPEGYSVSREKKERFSLILESASTNQTSMYLCASIPGGPAPEAFFGQGTRLTVV.

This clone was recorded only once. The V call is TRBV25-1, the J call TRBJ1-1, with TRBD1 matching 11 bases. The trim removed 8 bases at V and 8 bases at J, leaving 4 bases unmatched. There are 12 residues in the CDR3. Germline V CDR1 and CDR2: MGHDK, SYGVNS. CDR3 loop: CASGQGAREAFF. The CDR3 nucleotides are TGTGCCAGCGGACAGGGGGCGAGAGAAGCTTTCTTT.

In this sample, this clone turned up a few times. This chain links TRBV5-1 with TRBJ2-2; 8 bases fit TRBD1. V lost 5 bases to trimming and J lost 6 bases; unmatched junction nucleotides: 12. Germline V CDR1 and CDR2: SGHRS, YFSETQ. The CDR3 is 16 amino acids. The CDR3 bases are TGCGCCAGCAGACCGTACAACCAGGGGGCGTCCGGGGAGCTGTTTTTT. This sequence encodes CASRPYNQGASGELFF. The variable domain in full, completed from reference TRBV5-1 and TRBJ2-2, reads KAGVTQTPRYLIKTRGQQVTLSCSPISGHRSVSWYQQTPGQGLQFLFEYFSETQRNKGNFPGRFSGRQFSNSRSEMNVSTLELGDSALYLCASRPYNQGASGELFFGEGSRLTVL.

CDR3 DNA: TGTGCCAGCACTAATCCGACAGGGAATTCACCCCTCCACTTT. Translation gives CASTNPTGNSPLHF. This chain links TRBV28 with TRBJ1-6, with 7 nucleotides matching TRBD1. From germline, CDR1 is MDHEN and CDR2 SYDVKM. V shed 7 bases, J shed 7 bases, and the junction held 7 bases outside the gene matches. The length of the CDR3 is 14 residues.

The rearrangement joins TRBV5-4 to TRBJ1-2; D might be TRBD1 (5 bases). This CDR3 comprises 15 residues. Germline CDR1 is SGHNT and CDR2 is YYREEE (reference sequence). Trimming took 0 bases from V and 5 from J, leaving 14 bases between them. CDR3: CASSLDQGGVYGYTF. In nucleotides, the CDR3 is TGTGCCAGCAGCTTGGACCAGGGCGGTGTTTATGGCTACACCTTC.

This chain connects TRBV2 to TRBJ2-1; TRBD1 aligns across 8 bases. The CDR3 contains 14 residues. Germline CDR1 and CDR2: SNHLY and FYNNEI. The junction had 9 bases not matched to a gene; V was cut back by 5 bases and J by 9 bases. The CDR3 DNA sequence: TGTGCCAGCAGTAAACAGGGGGATACAGGTGAGCAGTTCTTC. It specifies CASSKQGDTGEQFF.

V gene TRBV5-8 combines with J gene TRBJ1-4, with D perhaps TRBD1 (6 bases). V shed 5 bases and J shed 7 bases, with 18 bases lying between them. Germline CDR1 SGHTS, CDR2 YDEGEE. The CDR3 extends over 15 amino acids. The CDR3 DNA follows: TGTGCCAGCAGTCGCGATGACAGGCGACGTGAAAAACTGTTTTTT. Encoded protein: CASSRDDRRREKLFF.

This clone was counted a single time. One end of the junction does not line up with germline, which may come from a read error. The CDR3 DNA follows: TGCAGCGCTAGTAACCGCAGGACCGGGGAGCTGTTTTTT. Its protein is CSASNRRTGELFF. The genes are TRBV20-1 and TRBJ2-2; D uncertain. Germline V lookup: CDR1 DFQATT, CDR2 SNEGSKA (reference sequence). The CDR3 covers 13 residues.

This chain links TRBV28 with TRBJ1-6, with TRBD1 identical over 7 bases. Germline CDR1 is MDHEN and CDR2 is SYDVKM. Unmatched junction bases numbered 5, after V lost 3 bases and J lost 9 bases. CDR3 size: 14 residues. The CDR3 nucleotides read TGTGCCAGCAGTTTCCGACAGGGTAGTTCACCCCTCCACTTT. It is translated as CASSFRQGSSPLHF.

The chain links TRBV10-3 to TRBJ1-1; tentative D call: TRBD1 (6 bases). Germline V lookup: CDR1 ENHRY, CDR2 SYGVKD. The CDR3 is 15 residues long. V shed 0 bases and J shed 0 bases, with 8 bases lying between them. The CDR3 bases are TGTGCCATCAGTGAGTCCGACAGGATGAACACTGAAGCTTTCTTT. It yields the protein CAISESDRMNTEAFF.

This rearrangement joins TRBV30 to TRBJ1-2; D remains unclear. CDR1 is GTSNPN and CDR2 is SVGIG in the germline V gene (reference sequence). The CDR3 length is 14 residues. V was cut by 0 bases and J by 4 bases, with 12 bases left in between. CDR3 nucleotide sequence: TGTGCCTGGAGTGTATCAACAACTACCTATGGCTACACCTTC. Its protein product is CAWSVSTTTYGYTF.

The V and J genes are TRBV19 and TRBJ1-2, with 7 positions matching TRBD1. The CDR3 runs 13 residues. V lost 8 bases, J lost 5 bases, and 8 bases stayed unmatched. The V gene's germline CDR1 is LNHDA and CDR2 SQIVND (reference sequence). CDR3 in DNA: TGTGCCAGTTACCGGACAGGCGGGTATGGCTACACCTTC. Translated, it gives CASYRTGGYGYTF.

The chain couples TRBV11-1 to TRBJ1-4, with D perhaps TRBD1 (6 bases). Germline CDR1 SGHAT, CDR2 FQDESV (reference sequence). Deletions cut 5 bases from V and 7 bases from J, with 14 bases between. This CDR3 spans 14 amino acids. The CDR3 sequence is CASSRGQYTEKLFF. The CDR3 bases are TGTGCCAGCAGCCGTGGACAGTATACTGAAAAACTGTTTTTT.

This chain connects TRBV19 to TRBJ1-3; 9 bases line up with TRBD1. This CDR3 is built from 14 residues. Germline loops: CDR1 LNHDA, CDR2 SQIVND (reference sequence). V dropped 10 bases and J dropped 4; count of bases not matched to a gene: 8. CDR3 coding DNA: TGTGCCACTACGACAGGGGGTTCAGGAAACACCATATATTTT. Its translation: CATTTGGSGNTIYF.

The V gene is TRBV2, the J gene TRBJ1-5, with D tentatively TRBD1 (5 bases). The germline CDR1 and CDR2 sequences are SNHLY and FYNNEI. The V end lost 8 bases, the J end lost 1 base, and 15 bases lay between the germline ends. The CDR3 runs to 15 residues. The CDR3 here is CASSRRARSNQPQHF. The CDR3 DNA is TGTGCCAGCTCTCGCAGGGCCCGAAGCAATCAGCCCCAGCATTTT.

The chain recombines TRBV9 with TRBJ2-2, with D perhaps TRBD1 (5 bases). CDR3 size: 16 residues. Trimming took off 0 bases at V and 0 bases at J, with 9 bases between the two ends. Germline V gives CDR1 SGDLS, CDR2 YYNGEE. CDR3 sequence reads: CASSVAPGPNTGELFF. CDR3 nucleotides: TGTGCCAGCAGCGTAGCCCCAGGGCCGAACACCGGGGAGCTGTTTTTT.